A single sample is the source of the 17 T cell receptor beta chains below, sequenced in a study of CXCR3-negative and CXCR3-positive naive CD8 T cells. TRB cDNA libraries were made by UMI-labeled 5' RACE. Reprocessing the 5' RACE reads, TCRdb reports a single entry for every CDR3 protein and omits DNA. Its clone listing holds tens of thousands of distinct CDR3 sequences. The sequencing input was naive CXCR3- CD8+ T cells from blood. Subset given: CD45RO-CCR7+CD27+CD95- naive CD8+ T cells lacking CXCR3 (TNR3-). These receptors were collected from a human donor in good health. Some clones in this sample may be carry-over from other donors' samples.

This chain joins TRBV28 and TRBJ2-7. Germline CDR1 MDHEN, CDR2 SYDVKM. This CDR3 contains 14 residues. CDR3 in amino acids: CASSPDGRSYEQYF.

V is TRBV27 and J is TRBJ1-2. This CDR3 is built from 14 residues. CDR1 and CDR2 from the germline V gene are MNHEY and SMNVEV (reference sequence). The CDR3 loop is CASSFRNRKGGYTF.

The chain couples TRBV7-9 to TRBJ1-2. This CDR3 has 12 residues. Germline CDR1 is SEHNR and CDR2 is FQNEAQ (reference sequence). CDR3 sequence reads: CASSLDDYGYTF.

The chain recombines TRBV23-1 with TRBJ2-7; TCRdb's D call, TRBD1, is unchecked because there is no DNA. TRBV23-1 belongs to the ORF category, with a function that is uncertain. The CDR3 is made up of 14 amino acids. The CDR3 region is CASSQSGGSYEQYF.

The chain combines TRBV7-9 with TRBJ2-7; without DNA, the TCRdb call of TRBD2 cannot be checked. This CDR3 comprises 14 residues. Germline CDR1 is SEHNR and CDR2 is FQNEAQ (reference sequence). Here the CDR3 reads CASSSGTSVGEQYF.

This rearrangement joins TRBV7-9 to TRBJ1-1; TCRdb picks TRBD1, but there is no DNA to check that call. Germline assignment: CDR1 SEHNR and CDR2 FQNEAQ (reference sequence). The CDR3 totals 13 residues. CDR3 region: CASISGGDTEAFF.

CDR3 sequence reads: CASSLIAGPTTDTQYF. The genes are TRBV13 and TRBJ2-3; TCRdb reports TRBD1, a call that lacks DNA to check it against. Germline V gene sequence: CDR1 PRHDT, CDR2 FYEKMQ (reference sequence). The CDR3 has 16 residues. The full variable domain, with the rest looked up from reference TRBV13 and TRBJ2-3, is AAGVIQSPRHLIKEKRETATLKCYPIPRHDTVYWYQQGPGQDPQFLISFYEKMQSDKGSIPDRFSAQQFSDYHSELNMSSLELGDSALYFCASSLIAGPTTDTQYFGPGTRLTVL.

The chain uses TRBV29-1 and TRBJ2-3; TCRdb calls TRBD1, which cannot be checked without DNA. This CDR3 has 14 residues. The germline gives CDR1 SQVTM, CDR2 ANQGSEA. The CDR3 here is CSVEGTDDTDTQYF.

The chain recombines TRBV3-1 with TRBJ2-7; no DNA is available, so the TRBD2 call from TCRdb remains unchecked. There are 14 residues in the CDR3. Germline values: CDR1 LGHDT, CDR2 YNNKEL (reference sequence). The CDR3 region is CASSHRWGENEQYF.

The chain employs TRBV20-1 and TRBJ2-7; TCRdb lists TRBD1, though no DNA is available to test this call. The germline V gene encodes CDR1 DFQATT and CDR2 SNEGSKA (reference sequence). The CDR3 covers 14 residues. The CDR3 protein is CSARDLRGPYEQYF.

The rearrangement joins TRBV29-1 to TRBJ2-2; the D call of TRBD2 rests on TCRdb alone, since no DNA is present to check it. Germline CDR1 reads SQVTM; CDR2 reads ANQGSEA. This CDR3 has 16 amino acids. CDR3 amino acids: CSVEDYEGRDTGELFF.

The CDR3 reads CASSTSGQASYEQYF. The rearrangement joins TRBV21-1 to TRBJ2-7; TCRdb's D call, TRBD1, is unchecked because there is no DNA. TRBV21-1 corresponds to a pseudogene. CDR3 length equals 15 residues.

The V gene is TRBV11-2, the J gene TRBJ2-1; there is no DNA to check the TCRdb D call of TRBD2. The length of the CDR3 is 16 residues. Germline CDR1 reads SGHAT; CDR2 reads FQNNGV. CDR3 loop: CASLGAPGGGVDEHFF.

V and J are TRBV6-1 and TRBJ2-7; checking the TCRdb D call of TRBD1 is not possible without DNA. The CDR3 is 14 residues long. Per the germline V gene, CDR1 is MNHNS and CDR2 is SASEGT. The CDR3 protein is CASSGSGGIYEQYF.

CDR3 amino acids: CASTHPFPLAGQGYEQYF. The chain uses TRBV7-2 and TRBJ2-7; TCRdb designates TRBD1, a call that cannot be tested without DNA. The CDR3 is 18 amino acids. Per germline, CDR1 SGHTA and CDR2 FQGNSA.

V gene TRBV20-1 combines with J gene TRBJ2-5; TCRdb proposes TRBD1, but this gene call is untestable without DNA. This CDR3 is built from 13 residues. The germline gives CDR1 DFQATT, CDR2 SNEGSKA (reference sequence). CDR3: CSARWGQTETQYF.

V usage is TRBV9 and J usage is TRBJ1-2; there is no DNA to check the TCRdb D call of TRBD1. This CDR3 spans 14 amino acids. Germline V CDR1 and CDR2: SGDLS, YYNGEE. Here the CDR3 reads CASSVGQGNYGYTF.